The rows below give T cell receptor beta chains drawn from one sample of a study of cytomegalovirus exposure and HLA in healthy donors. Clones were sequenced by immunoSEQ multiplex PCR, and TCRdb holds only the in-frame ones, with some missing. Counted here are over 150,000 clones, 86% occurring once; the ten biggest clones make up around 24%. The sequencing input was PBMCs. Receptor source: a man aged 18 to 30 in good health and CMV-seropositive. CDR3s include the opening cysteine and the closing phenylalanine or tryptophan. A D gene is named only where the DNA matches it firmly. Some rows mark clone size as missing; the rest say once, few, many or name a class of expanded clone.

size | J | D | V | DNA | CDR3
- | TRBJ1-4 | TRBD1 | TRBV30 | TGTGCCTGGAGTGAGACAGGGTTCGGGGCAAAACTGTTTTTT | CAWSETGFGAKLFF
- | TRBJ2-1 | TRBD2 | TRBV6-1 | TGTGCCAGCAGTGTGGGGACTAGCGGGAGGGCTGAGCAGTTCTTC | CASSVGTSGRAEQFF
- | TRBJ1-2 | - | TRBV18 | TGTGCCAGCTCACCACCGGGCCTCGCTTATGGCTACACCTTC | CASSPPGLAYGYTF
- | TRBJ2-5 | - | TRBV4-3 | TGCGCCAGCAGCCAAGATACAGGAGCTGGGACCCAGTACTTC | CASSQDTGAGTQYF
- | TRBJ2-7 | - | TRBV5-1 | TGCGCCAGCACCCCGACGGAGTCCTACGAGCAGTACTTC | CASTPTESYEQYF
- | TRBJ1-3 | TRBD1 | TRBV13 | TGTGCCAGCAGCTTCGGTACGGTTGGGAGGGACAGGGATGCTGGAAACACCATATATTTT | CASSFGTVGRDRDAGNTIYF
- | TRBJ1-2 | - | TRBV6-5 | TGTGCCAGCGGATCAGGTTACTATGGCTACACCTTC | CASGSGYYGYTF
- | TRBJ2-1 | - | TRBV21-1 | TGTGCCAGCAAGGCTAGCGGGGGGCTGACCAATGAGCAGTTCTTC | CASKASGGLTNEQFF
- | TRBJ2-2 | - | TRBV18 | TGTGCCAGCTCACCACCGGTCGGAAGCGGCACCGGGGAGCTGTTTTTT | CASSPPVGSGTGELFF
- | TRBJ1-1 | - | TRBV7-8 | TGTGCCAGCAGCCCTGACAGATTCAACACTGAAGCTTTCTTT | CASSPDRFNTEAFF
- | TRBJ1-6 | - | TRBV7-6 | TGTGCCAGCAGCTTGCGGGCCACCTATAATTCACCCCTCCACTTT | CASSLRATYNSPLHF
- | TRBJ1-5 | TRBD1 | TRBV18 | TGTGCCAGCTCACCGGGACAGGTGCCCAATCAGCCCCAGCATTTT | CASSPGQVPNQPQHF
- | TRBJ1-2 | TRBD1 | TRBV2 | TGTGCCAGCACACGCGGGACAGCGACTAACTATGGCTACACCTTC | CASTRGTATNYGYTF
- | TRBJ2-2 | TRBD1 | TRBV7-2 | TGTGCCAGCAACTTACGAGCAACAGGGGTGTGGACCGGGGAGCTGTTTTTT | CASNLRATGVWTGELFF
- | TRBJ2-5 | TRBD2 | TRBV18 | TGTGCCAGCTCCTGGACTAGCGGGGACCAAGAGACCCAGTACTTC | CASSWTSGDQETQYF
- | TRBJ1-1 | - | TRBV7-8 | TGTGCCAGCAGCTTCGCGGGTGTATCCACTGAAGCTTTCTTT | CASSFAGVSTEAFF
once | TRBJ2-1 | - | TRBV7-2 | TGTGCCAGCAGTCGACTAAATGAGCAGTTCTTC | CASSRLNEQFF
- | TRBJ1-1 | TRBD1 | TRBV27 | TGTGCCAGCAATCCGACAGGGGTGAACACTGAAGCTTTCTTT | CASNPTGVNTEAFF
once | TRBJ2-3 | TRBD2 | TRBV25-1 | TGTGCCAGCAGGGGTAGCGGGGTAACAGATACGCAGTATTTT | CASRGSGVTDTQYF
- | TRBJ1-5 | TRBD1 | TRBV10-2 | TGCGCCAGCAGACCTGATTCTCCGGGACAGGGGGTGAATAGCAATCAGCCCCAGCATTTT | CASRPDSPGQGVNSNQPQHF
- | TRBJ2-1 | TRBD2 | TRBV14 | TGTGCCAGCAGCCAAGATCGGCTAGCGGGGACCTACAATGAGCAGTTCTTC | CASSQDRLAGTYNEQFF
- | TRBJ1-2 | - | TRBV6-5 | TGTGCCAGCACGCAGGGCCCGGCCTATGGCTACACCTTC | CASTQGPAYGYTF
- | TRBJ2-5 | - | TRBV20-1 | TGCAGTGCTCGACTAGTGGAGACCCAGTACTTC | CSARLVETQYF
- | TRBJ1-5 | - | TRBV7-3 | TGTGCCAGCAGCCGCGGTCCTAATCAGCCCCAGCATTTT | CASSRGPNQPQHF
once | TRBJ2-7 | TRBD1 | TRBV19 | TGTGCCAGTAGTACTACAGCGGAAGGGGGCCTCGAGCAGTACTTC | CASSTTAEGGLEQYF
few | TRBJ2-7 | TRBD1 | TRBV9 | TGTGCCAGCAGCACCACAGGGGGCAAGCACGAGCAGTACTTC | CASSTTGGKHEQYF
- | TRBJ1-4 | - | TRBV4-2 | TGTGCCAGCAGCCAAGATGAAGGCAGGGCGCCCGGCTTT | CASSQDEGRAPGF
- | TRBJ1-2 | - | TRBV7-9 | TGTGCCAGCAGCTTAGCCAGGCCAGGCCACTATGGCTACACCTTC | CASSLARPGHYGYTF
- | TRBJ1-5 | TRBD1 | TRBV4-2 | TGTGCCAGCAGCCAAGACCGGGACAGGGGCAATCAGCCCCAGCATTTT | CASSQDRDRGNQPQHF
- | TRBJ2-7 | TRBD1 | TRBV2 | TGTGCCAGCAGTCGACAGGGGATCTACGAGCAGTACTTC | CASSRQGIYEQYF
few | TRBJ2-3 | - | TRBV19 | TGTGCCAGTAGCCTGGACAGTCTCACAGATACGCAGTATTTT | CASSLDSLTDTQYF
- | TRBJ2-5 | - | TRBV30 | TGTGCCTGGACCAATAGGGGCCGAGAGACCCAGTACTTC | CAWTNRGRETQYF
- | TRBJ2-3 | TRBD1 | TRBV9 | TGTGCCAGCAGCGACGGACAGGGGCCCCGCACAGATACGCAGTATTTT | CASSDGQGPRTDTQYF
- | TRBJ1-1 | - | TRBV9 | TGTGCCAGCAGCGTGTGGGGAGGGACTGAAGCTTTCTTT | CASSVWGGTEAFF
- | TRBJ1-3 | - | TRBV30 | TGTGCCGTATGGGGAGGGGCAGCAGGAAACACCATATATTTT | CAVWGGAAGNTIYF